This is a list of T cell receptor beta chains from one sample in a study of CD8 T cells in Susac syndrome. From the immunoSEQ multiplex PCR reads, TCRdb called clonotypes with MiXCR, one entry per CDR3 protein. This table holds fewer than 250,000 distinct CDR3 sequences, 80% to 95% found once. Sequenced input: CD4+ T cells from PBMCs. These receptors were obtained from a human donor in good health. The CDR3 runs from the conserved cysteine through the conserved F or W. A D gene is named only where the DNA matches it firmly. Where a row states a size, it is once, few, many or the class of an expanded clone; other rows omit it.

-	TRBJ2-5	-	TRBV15	TGTGCCACCAGCAGGGCTTCTAGCTCCGGCGAGACCCAGTACTTC	CATSRASSSGETQYF
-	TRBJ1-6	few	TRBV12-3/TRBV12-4	TGTGCCAGCAGTTTGAATAATTCACCCCTCCACTTT	CASSLNNSPLHF
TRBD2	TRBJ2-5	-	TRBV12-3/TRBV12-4	TGTGCCAGCAGTTCTGGGGTTTCGGGAGGAGAGACCCAGTACTTC	CASSSGVSGGETQYF
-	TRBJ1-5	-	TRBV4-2	TGTGCCAGCAGCCAGGCGCAGGGTCAAATACAGCCCCAGCATTTT	CASSQAQGQIQPQHF
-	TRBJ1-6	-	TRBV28	TGTGCCAGCAGAGGAGGTTCGTCCACCCTCCACTTT	CASRGGSSTLHF
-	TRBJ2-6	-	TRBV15	TGTGCCACCAGCAGAACTGGGGCCAACGTCCTGACTTTC	CATSRTGANVLTF
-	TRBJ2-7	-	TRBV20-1	TGCAGTGCTAGAGATATGGGCGAGCAGTACTTC	CSARDMGEQYF
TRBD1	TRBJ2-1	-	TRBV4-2	TGTGCCAGCAGCCAAGATCTAACAGGGGGCAAGAATGAGCAGTTCTTC	CASSQDLTGGKNEQFF
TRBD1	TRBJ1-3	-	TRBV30	TGTGCCTCACGGACAGGCGGGAACACCATATATTTT	CASRTGGNTIYF
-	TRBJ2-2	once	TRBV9	TGTGCCAGCAGTGTTGCAGGCGGAGCAAACGCCGGGGAGCTGTTTTTT	CASSVAGGANAGELFF
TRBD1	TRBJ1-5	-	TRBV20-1	TGCAGTGCTAGGCTCGGACAGGGTCAAAATCAGCCCCAGCATTTT	CSARLGQGQNQPQHF
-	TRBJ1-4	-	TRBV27	TGTGCCAGCAGTTTCGGCAGGATTAATGAAAAACTGTTTTTT	CASSFGRINEKLFF
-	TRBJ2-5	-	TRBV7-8	TGTGCCAGCAGCTTGACCCAAGAGACCCAGTACTTC	CASSLTQETQYF
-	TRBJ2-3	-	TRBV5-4	TGTGCCAGCAGCTTGGATGGGGGGCCAACCACAGATACGCAGTATTTT	CASSLDGGPTTDTQYF
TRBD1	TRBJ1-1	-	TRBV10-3	TGTGCCATCAGTGAACAGGGGGAATCAGAAGCTTTCTTT	CAISEQGESEAFF
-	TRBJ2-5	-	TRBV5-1	TGCGCCAGCAGCTGGGACCAAGAGACCCAGTACTTC	CASSWDQETQYF
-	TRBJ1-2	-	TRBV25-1	TGTGCCAGCAGTCCCTCAGGCTTGGAGGGCTACACCTTC	CASSPSGLEGYTF
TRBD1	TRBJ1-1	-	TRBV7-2	TGTGCCAGCAGCCGACAGGGAGGATGGACTGAAGCTTTCTTT	CASSRQGGWTEAFF
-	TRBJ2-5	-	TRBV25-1	TGTGCCAGCAGTGCGACAGAGACCCAGTACTTC	CASSATETQYF
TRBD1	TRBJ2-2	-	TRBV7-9	TGTGCCAGCAGCCTGGGACAGGGCGTCACCGGGGAGCTGTTTTTT	CASSLGQGVTGELFF
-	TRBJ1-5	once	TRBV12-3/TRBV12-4	TGTGCCAGCAGTTTGGAGGGTGGGCAGCCCCAGCATTTT	CASSLEGGQPQHF
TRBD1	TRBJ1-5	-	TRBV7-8	TGTGCCAGCAGCTTAGTGGGGCAGGGGGTACGTATTCAGCCCCAGCATTTT	CASSLVGQGVRIQPQHF
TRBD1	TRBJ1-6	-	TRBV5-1	TGCGCCAGCAGCCCGTGGACAGGGGAAAATTCACCCCTCCACTTT	CASSPWTGENSPLHF
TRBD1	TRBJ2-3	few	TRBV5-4	TGTGCCAGCAGCTTGGACAGGGGGCTGACAGATACGCAGTATTTT	CASSLDRGLTDTQYF
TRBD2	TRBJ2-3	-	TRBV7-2	TGTGCCAGCAGCTCGGCGGGGGGGCCGGATACGCAGTATTTT	CASSSAGGPDTQYF
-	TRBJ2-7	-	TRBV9	TGTGCCAGCAGCCTAACACCGGGAAAGCAGTACGAGCAGTACTTC	CASSLTPGKQYEQYF
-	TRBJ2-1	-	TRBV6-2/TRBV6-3	TGTGCCAGCAGTACCGGGACACAAGTTTACAATGAGCAGTTCTTC	CASSTGTQVYNEQFF
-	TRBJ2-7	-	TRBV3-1	TGTGCCAGCAGCCACCCAGGGAGGTCCTACGAGCAGTACTTC	CASSHPGRSYEQYF
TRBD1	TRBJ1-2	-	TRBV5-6	TGTGCCAGCAGCTTGCCGACAGGGCCCTATGGCTACACCTTC	CASSLPTGPYGYTF
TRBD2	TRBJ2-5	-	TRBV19	TGTGCCAGTAGTAGCGGGGGGCGCCAAGAGACCCAGTACTTC	CASSSGGRQETQYF
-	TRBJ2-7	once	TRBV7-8	TGTTATTGGGGAACTGGCGAGCAGTACTTC	CYWGTGEQYF
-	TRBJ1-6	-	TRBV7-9	TGTGCCAGCAGCTTAGGTACAGGGATAAATTCACCCCTCCACTTT	CASSLGTGINSPLHF
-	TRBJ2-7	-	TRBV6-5	TGTGCCAGCAGTTACTTGGCTAAGAAGTTTTCCTTGGGCGAGCAGTACTTC	CASSYLAKKFSLGEQYF
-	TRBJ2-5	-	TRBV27	TGTGCCAGCAGTCTCCGGTCTAGCGCCTTCCAAGAGACCCAGTACTTC	CASSLRSSAFQETQYF
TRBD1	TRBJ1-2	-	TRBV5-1	TGCGCCAGCAGCTTGGACAGGACAGGACCCTCTGGCTACACCTTC	CASSLDRTGPSGYTF
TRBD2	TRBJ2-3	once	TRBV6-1	TGTGCCAGTTCGGGACTAGCGTACACAGATACGCAGTATTTT	CASSGLAYTDTQYF
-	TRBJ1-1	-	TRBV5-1	TGCGCCAGCAGCTTGGCCGGGACACCCAACACTGAAGCTTTCTTT	CASSLAGTPNTEAFF
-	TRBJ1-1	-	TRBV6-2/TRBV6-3	TGTGCCAGCAGGAGTACAGGGCTCGCTGAAGCTTTCTTT	CASRSTGLAEAFF
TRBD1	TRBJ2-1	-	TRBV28	TGTGCCAGCAGTCCGCCGGGGACAGGGACCAATGAGCAGTTCTTC	CASSPPGTGTNEQFF
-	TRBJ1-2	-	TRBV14	TGTGCCAGCAGCCAAGAGAACTATGGCTACACCTTC	CASSQENYGYTF
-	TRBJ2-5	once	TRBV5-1	TGCGCCAGCAGCTCCGGCCTCCTGGAGACCCAGTACTTC	CASSSGLLETQYF
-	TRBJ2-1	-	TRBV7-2	TGTGCCAGCAGCGCCGACAGGCCCAGCTCCTACAATGAGCAGTTCTTC	CASSADRPSSYNEQFF
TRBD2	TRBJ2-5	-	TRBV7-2	TGTGCCAGCAGCTTCGGGACTAGCGGGGGAGAGACCCAGTACTTC	CASSFGTSGGETQYF
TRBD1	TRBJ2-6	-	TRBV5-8	TGTGCCAGCAGCCACGGACAGGGTGCTGGGGCCAACGTCCTGACTTTC	CASSHGQGAGANVLTF
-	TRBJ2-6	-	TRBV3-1	TGTGCCAGCAGCTCTTCTATACGCGGCTCTGGGGCCAACGTCCTGACTTTC	CASSSSIRGSGANVLTF
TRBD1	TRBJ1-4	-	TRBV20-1	TGCAGTGCTAGGGGACAGGGGGCCGGTGGGGGTGAAAAACTGTTTTTT	CSARGQGAGGGEKLFF
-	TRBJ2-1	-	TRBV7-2	TGTGCCAGCAGCCCAGGGGGGAGCAACAATGAGCAGTTCTTC	CASSPGGSNNEQFF